These 26 T cell receptor beta chains originate from one sample sequenced in a study of blood T cells in healthy people across ages. For the second PCR, which ran for roughly 7 to 11 cycles, a sample-barcoded 5' primer and a J-beta primer mix were used. TCRdb reprocessed the 5' RACE reads with MiXCR, giving one entry per CDR3 protein. Of 1.8 million or so distinct CDR3 sequences listed, 39% are singletons. The sample consisted of blood. Source of these receptors: a human donor in good health.

To note about this clonotype: A single base separates this from a much larger clone, so it may be a read error. The CDR3 sequence: CASSISEGQFYQETQYF. CDR3 nucleotides: TGTGCCAGCAGCATTAGCGAGGGCCAGTTTTACCAAGAGACCCAGTACTTC. V usage is TRBV5-4 and J usage is TRBJ2-5; possibly TRBD2 for D (5 bases). V gave up 4 bases and J gave up 0 bases, with 19 bases separating them. CDR1 and CDR2 (germline): SGHNT, YYREEE (reference sequence). This CDR3 spans 17 amino acids.

In this sample, this clonotype turned up a few times. The chain employs TRBV7-8 and TRBJ2-7; 10 nucleotides match TRBD1. There are 19 residues in the CDR3. Trimming at V came to 2 bases and at J to 1 base, leaving 14 bases not matched to a gene. The germline gives CDR1 SGHVS, CDR2 FQNEAQ. CDR3 residues: CASSLSLPAGTGVSYEQYF. CDR3 DNA: TGTGCCAGCAGCTTAAGTTTGCCCGCAGGGACAGGGGTTTCCTACGAGCAGTACTTC.

The rearrangement joins TRBV20-1 to TRBJ2-7, with TRBD1 as a possible D gene (6 bases). Germline assignment: CDR1 DFQATT and CDR2 SNEGSKA (reference sequence). The CDR3 runs 13 residues. V was pared by 4 bases and J by 2 bases, with 12 bases between. The CDR3 DNA sequence: TGCAGTGCTACCAAGGACAGACCCTACGAGCAGTACTTC. Translating it yields CSATKDRPYEQYF.

A remark on this clonotype: Compared with germline, one end of the junction differs, possibly owing to a read error. The V gene is TRBV12-3 or TRBV12-4, the J gene TRBJ2-3; D remains ambiguous. The CDR3 contains 16 residues. CDR3: CASRITWGLSTDAQYF. CDR3 bases: TGTGCCAGCAGGATTACATGGGGATTAAGCACAGATGCGCAGTATTTT.

This clonotype was counted between two and nine times. The chain combines TRBV5-1 with TRBJ2-4; maybe TRBD2 (5 bases). The end of the DNA fits TRBJ2-5 better, so the J call may be wrong. Germline CDR1 and CDR2: SGHRS and YFSETQ. The CDR3 loop spans 14 amino acids. Here the CDR3 reads CASSLPGGGETQYF. CDR3 DNA sequence: TGCGCCAGCAGCTTGCCTGGAGGAGGCGAGACCCAGTACTTC.

CDR3 residues: CASSPTGGANTEAFF. CDR3 in DNA: TGTGCCAGCAGCCCGACAGGGGGGGCGAACACTGAAGCTTTCTTT. V usage is TRBV7-9 and J usage is TRBJ1-1; the match to TRBD1 covers 9 bases. V dropped 5 bases and J dropped 1; count of bases not matched to a gene: 5. This CDR3 region has 15 residues. Germline CDR1 SEHNR, CDR2 FQNEAQ (reference sequence).

The J gene is TRBJ1-6, the V gene TRBV9, with D unresolved. V was cut by 4 bases and J by 8 bases, with 16 bases left in between. Germline V gives CDR1 SGDLS, CDR2 YYNGEE. This CDR3 has 15 amino acids. CDR3 sequence: CASSLDGSGHSPLHF. The CDR3 coding sequence is TGTGCCAGCAGCTTAGACGGAAGCGGGCATTCACCCCTCCACTTT.

V and J are TRBV6-2 or TRBV6-3 and TRBJ1-1; 7 bases fit TRBD1. Germline CDR1 reads MNHEY; CDR2 reads SVGEGT. CDR3 length: 13 residues. V lost 4 bases, J lost 10 bases, and 9 bases stayed unmatched. Here the CDR3 DNA reads TGTGCCAGCAGTTTTGGACAGGAGGCTGGAGCTTTCTTT. It is translated as CASSFGQEAGAFF.

The sample holds a few counts of this clonotype. The chain joins TRBV7-6 to TRBJ1-1; a possible D gene is TRBD1 (6 bases). The CDR3 is 13 residues long. The V end was cut by 5 bases, the J end by 4 bases, with 11 bases between. Germline lookup yields CDR1 SGHVS and CDR2 FNYEAQ. Here the CDR3 DNA reads TGTGCCAGCAGCCCCGTGACAGGCACTGAAGCTTTCTTT. Its translation is CASSPVTGTEAFF. Variable domain in full (rest from reference TRBV7-6 and TRBJ1-1): GAGVSQSPRYKVTKRGQDVALRCDPISGHVSLYWYRQALGQGPEFLTYFNYEAQQDKSGLPNDRFSAERPEGSISTLTIQRTEQRDSAMYRCASSPVTGTEAFFGQGTRLTVV.

As regards this clonotype: A much larger clone lies a single base off, so this may be a read error. The V and J genes are TRBV5-6 and TRBJ2-5; tentatively, D is TRBD2 (6 bases). The end of the DNA fits TRBJ2-1 better, so the J call may be wrong. CDR1 is SGHDT and CDR2 is YYEEEE in the germline V gene. The CDR3 contains 15 residues. The CDR3 loop is CASSLGRTYQETQFF. The CDR3 bases are TGTGCCAGCAGCCTTGGGAGGACATACCAAGAGACCCAGTTCTTC.

The J gene is TRBJ1-1, the V gene TRBV6-6, with unresolved D. V lost 2 bases, J lost 6 bases, and 10 bases lay in between. CDR3 size: 13 residues. Germline lookup yields CDR1 MNHNY and CDR2 SVGAGI (reference sequence). The CDR3 DNA is TGTGCCAGCAGTTACACCCCGAGAGCTGAAGCTTTCTTT. Translation gives CASSYTPRAEAFF.

This clonotype was counted between two and nine times. This rearrangement joins TRBV3-1 to TRBJ2-5; TRBD2 matches 8 bases. Losses at the gene ends were 0 bases for V and 2 bases for J; bases not matched to a gene: 8. Germline values: CDR1 LGHDT, CDR2 YNNKEL (reference sequence). The CDR3 is made up of 17 amino acids. CDR3 region: CASSQEWGSGGQETQYF. DNA for the CDR3: TGTGCCAGCAGCCAAGAATGGGGGAGCGGGGGACAAGAGACCCAGTACTTC.

There are many counts of this clonotype. CDR3 in amino acids: CASGYRNYGYTF. CDR3 coding DNA: TGTGCCAGCGGTTACAGGAACTATGGCTACACCTTC. This chain connects TRBV12-3 or TRBV12-4 to TRBJ1-2, with D possibly TRBD1 on 5 matching bases. The CDR3 contains 12 residues. Trimming pared 8 bases from V and 2 bases from J, leaving 9 bases between.

This clonotype was found a few times. CDR3 DNA sequence: TGTGCCACCAGTGACCGGAAGGGACTAGCGGTTTTGTCAGATACGCAGTATTTT. Translated: CATSDRKGLAVLSDTQYF. The gene calls are TRBV24-1 and TRBJ2-3, with 11 bases matching TRBD2. There are 18 residues in the CDR3. V trimming: 4 bases; J trimming: 4 bases; junction bases outside the gene matches: 12. CDR1 is KGHDR, CDR2 SFDVKD, per germline.

This clonotype was seen a few times. The gene calls are TRBV7-8 and TRBJ1-5; D uncertain. The CDR3 consists of 15 residues. CDR1 and CDR2 from the germline V gene are SGHVS and FQNEAQ. The V end was cut by 1 base, the J end by 0 bases, with 7 bases between. The CDR3 reads CASSLDENSNQPQHF. In DNA, the CDR3 is TGTGCCAGCAGCTTAGATGAGAATAGCAATCAGCCCCAGCATTTT.

The chain links TRBV5-1 to TRBJ2-7, with D perhaps TRBD1 (5 bases). The CDR3 is made up of 15 amino acids. Germline V gives CDR1 SGHRS, CDR2 YFSETQ. Trimming removed 0 bases at V and 2 bases at J, with 12 bases between. The CDR3 loop reads CASSLGQSEPYEQYF. The DNA of the CDR3 is TGCGCCAGCAGCTTGGGACAGTCCGAACCCTACGAGCAGTACTTC.

The V gene is TRBV4-1, the J gene TRBJ2-3, with D maybe TRBD1 (5 bases). The V gene's germline CDR1 is MGHRA and CDR2 YSYEKL. V gave up 2 bases and J gave up 6 bases, with 15 bases separating them. The CDR3 consists of 15 residues. The CDR3 region is CASSQPARQSDTQYF. CDR3 DNA sequence: TGCGCCAGCAGCCAACCCGCCCGACAGTCGGATACGCAGTATTTT.

This chain joins TRBV12-3 or TRBV12-4 and TRBJ2-1; D is tentatively TRBD1 or TRBD2 (5 bases each). This CDR3 is 12 amino acids long. Trimming took 6 bases from V and 5 from J, leaving 8 bases between them. The CDR3 is CASRGTDNEQFF. CDR3 in DNA: TGTGCCAGCAGGGGGACGGACAATGAGCAGTTCTTC.

The chain combines TRBV10-3 with TRBJ1-2; 9 bases are a match to TRBD1. With 1 base clipped from V and 7 bases from J, the junction kept 4 bases outside the gene matches. The CDR3 totals 14 residues. The germline CDR1 and CDR2 sequences are ENHRY and SYGVKD. The CDR3 DNA reads TGTGCCATCAGTGAGTGGGGACAGGGTTCTGGCTACACCTTC. Translating gives CAISEWGQGSGYTF.

This clonotype has at least ten counts. The rearrangement uses TRBV29-1 and TRBJ2-3; 8 nucleotides agree with TRBD2. Germline CDR1 reads SQVTM; CDR2 reads ANQGSEA. The trim removed 7 bases at V and 6 bases at J, leaving 6 bases unmatched. The CDR3 length is 12 residues. CDR3 coding DNA: TGCAGCGCCGTGACTAGCGCGGATACGCAGTATTTT. This codes for CSAVTSADTQYF.

This clonotype was seen repeatedly, ten times or more. The rearrangement uses TRBV12-3 or TRBV12-4 and TRBJ2-4; 7 bases agree with TRBD2. The last part of the DNA fits TRBJ2-7 better; the J call may be wrong. This CDR3 has 13 amino acids. The CDR3 here is CASTPGEGSEQYF. The CDR3 DNA reads as TGTGCCAGCACCCCGGGGGAGGGATCCGAGCAGTACTTC.

This rearrangement joins TRBV4-3 to TRBJ2-6, with D perhaps TRBD2 (5 bases). The germline V gene has CDR1 LGHNA and CDR2 YSLEER. This CDR3 region has 18 residues. The germline V and J ends were trimmed by 0 bases and 0 bases, with 12 bases remaining between them. Here the CDR3 DNA reads TGCGCCAGCAGCCAAGAGATTGAGGGAATCTCTGGGGCCAACGTCCTGACTTTC. This encodes CASSQEIEGISGANVLTF.

The CDR3 nucleotides read TGTGCCAGCAGCTTAGAGCGGGACAGACGGTACTACAATGAGCAGTTCTTC. Translation gives CASSLERDRRYYNEQFF. The chain employs TRBV13 and TRBJ2-1; either TRBD1 or TRBD2 may fit D (7 bases each). V was trimmed by 1 base and J by 3 bases, leaving 16 bases between them. CDR1 PRHDT and CDR2 FYEKMQ come from the germline V gene (reference sequence). This CDR3 is built from 17 residues.

This clonotype was counted between two and nine times. The J gene is TRBJ1-1, the V gene TRBV29-1, with D maybe TRBD1 (5 bases). The CDR3 extends over 11 amino acids. The V end lost 7 bases, the J end lost 6 bases, and 12 bases lay between the germline ends. CDR1 and CDR2 (germline): SQVTM, ANQGSEA. The CDR3 DNA follows: TGCAGCGCTAGGGAAGGGGCTGAAGCTTTCTTT. Amino acids: CSAREGAEAFF.

This clonotype was seen a few times. The V gene is TRBV20-1, the J gene TRBJ1-1; no definite D call. CDR3 length equals 13 residues. Germline loops: CDR1 DFQATT, CDR2 SNEGSKA (reference sequence). V was clipped by 2 bases and J by 1 base, with 8 bases between them. The CDR3 is CSARSSTNTEAFF. Written as DNA, the CDR3 is TGCAGTGCTAGATCTTCCACGAACACTGAAGCTTTCTTT.

This clonotype appeared a few times. V and J are TRBV20-1 and TRBJ1-5, with a weak D call TRBD1 (6 bases). CDR3 length: 14 amino acids. Germline CDR1 and CDR2: DFQATT and SNEGSKA (reference sequence). Trimming took 1 base from V and 7 from J, leaving 14 bases between them. The CDR3 DNA reads TGCAGTGCTAGAGGGCAAGGGGGTGACCAGCCCCAGCATTTT. Amino acid sequence: CSARGQGGDQPQHF.